What follows is one T cell receptor (beta chain) and its context. It has no known antigen specificity. The input lacks base qualities; no much larger clone sits a single base away. The cohort was made up of 666 healthy bone marrow donors. All cohort members were sampled while nominally healthy, although unrecorded immune exposures were likely present. The donor was CMV seropositive and was included in the group of 250 to 300 seropositive cohort members. A peripheral blood sample was collected from each donor, and TCR beta sequencing was performed on peripheral blood mononuclear cells. The Qiagen DNeasy Blood Extraction Kit was used to extract genomic DNA from the blood cell samples. Library prep was done by the immunoSEQ multiplex PCR assay. For the multiplex PCR, a mixture combining 60 forward primers for TCR Vbeta segments and 13 reverse primers for TCR Jbeta segments was used. The CDR3 region of rearranged TCR beta genes was amplified from genomic DNA with a multiplex PCR assay. On the Illumina HiSeq System, the amplified TCR beta libraries were sequenced as 87-base-pair reads. Per the authors' processing: In a later analysis, roughly 80 million unique TCR beta chains were counted across the approximately 670 repertoires, and roughly 10 million of these chains were shared by at least two donors. Raw reads were error-corrected and collapsed into unique sequences by a nearest-neighbor algorithm in which closely related sequences were merged to remove PCR and sequencing errors. CDR3 sequences were aligned to IMGT reference sequences to assign V, D and J gene segments. Each retained sequence needed at least a six-nucleotide match to both a V gene segment and a J gene segment. A rearrangement was called productive if the CDR3 had no stop codons and remained in frame with V and J, and every other rearrangement was called non-productive. CDR3 was defined according to IMGT convention as the region running from the second conserved V-encoded cysteine to the conserved J-encoded phenylalanine. The earlier analysis of roughly 590 of the donors excluded sequences that lacked an unambiguous match to a single V gene segment. An earlier analysis of some 610 of the donors called V segments functional above 56.7% productive rearrangements and segregating when the between-donor standard deviation exceeded 5%. To diagnose cytomegalovirus status from the catalog of TCR beta chain sequences, a statistical classification framework was built. A later analysis assigned V and J genes by comparing TCR nucleotide sequences with IMGT/GENE-DB human TR gene sequences. A later analysis assigned CDR3 sequences and most-parsimonious VDJ recombination scenarios with the TCRdist pipeline. In a later analysis, every TCR beta chain was defined by the combination of its CDR3 amino acid sequence and its V-gene family, and reads without a unique V-gene family were dropped. A later analysis removed several hundred highly shared, low-generation-probability nucleotide sequences to deal with suspected cross-contamination and a sequencing artifact. A later analysis calculated a clonal expansion index for each public chain from normalized within-repertoire ranks of inferred template counts. A later analysis computed generation probabilities with a VDJ recombination model fitted to out-of-frame rearrangements, and checked the results against IGoR. In a later analysis, TCR-TCR, TCR-HLA and TCR-CMV co-occurrence was scored with hypergeometric tests, and a repertoire-size bias correction was applied to TCR pairs. False discovery rates were estimated in a later analysis by permuting HLA or CMV assignments 20 times. In a later analysis, co-occurring TCRs were grouped using DBSCAN, with TCRdist sequence similarity added in when clustering inside HLA-allele-positive subsets. For co-occurrence clustering, repertoires with fewer than 30,000 or more than 120,000 public chains were excluded, along with roughly 5 repertoires with anomalous nucleotide sharing. The table was pulled from immuneACCESS by TCRdb, which kept in-frame rearrangements only. Such tables lose some clones; where checked, under half of the loss comes from unresolved V genes, and the rest has no known cause. D and trimming were read from the DNA, whereas the V and J calls and clone size are those reported in that table. This sample has roughly 140,000 clones in its table, and around 78% of those were observed once. The ten largest clones capture 2% to 3% of the sample.

The junction carries 23 bases between V and J, which are trimmed by 2 bases and 4 bases respectively. The CDR3 sequence holds 18 residues, the cysteine and phenylalanine included. Only CDR3 DNA is held: 54 bases, read in frame from base 1. CDR1 and CDR2, per the germline V gene, are MGHRA and YSYEKL. The data stem from a study of cytomegalovirus exposure and HLA in healthy donors listed by TCRdb under 2017. Turning to the overall study: In an earlier analysis of approximately 500 of the donors, 276 Gb of sequence data and 117 million unique TCR beta sequences from roughly 190 million T cells were reported. An early release that covered more than 550 HLA-typed donors contained 300 to 350 gigabases of sequencing data and 65 million to 100 million unique TCR sequences. Among the roughly 390 genotyped donors, 81% belonged to the genetic ancestry cluster associated with self-reported Caucasian donors. The study aimed to test whether signatures of past pathogen exposure could be identified by cataloging public T cell receptors. The T cell repertoires of around 670 subjects were profiled by immunosequencing and related to cytomegalovirus serostatus. Along with the approximately 670-subject first cohort, a separate validation cohort of over a hundred different subjects was used. To predict cytomegalovirus infection status, the study brought together high-throughput TCR immunosequencing, statistical association of individual TCRs with disease status, and machine learning. In a later analysis, previously published TCR beta repertoires from more than 500 donors were re-analyzed and high-resolution HLA genotyping was added so that TCR occurrence patterns could be studied. Rather than drawing on any new phenotypic data, the later analysis identified candidate immune exposures from TCR beta sequences and the way those sequences occurred across donors. To decide whether each TCR beta V gene segment behaved as functional or pseudogenic, an earlier analysis of approximately 600 of the donors relied on high-throughput TCR beta sequencing. Alongside the repertoire data, information on donor age, sex, ethnicity and CMV serostatus was compiled. Genome-wide SNP genotypes for about 55% of the 666 donors were used in a later genetic analysis, which treated that subset as a discovery cohort. All discovery cohort repertoires had been generated using a single sequencing platform. Class I and class II HLA loci were covered by the typing at four-digit resolution. The number of donors typed differed by locus, with about 629-640 for A, B, C, DRB1 and DQB1, more than 500 for DQA1, about 610 for DPA1, and some 440 for DPB1. A few DR-DQ haplotypes were handled as single units for association and clustering because linkage in the cohort was strong. Among roughly 370 genotyped donors of the cohort, an average of roughly 240,000 unique TCR beta nucleotide sequences were sequenced per donor, roughly 20% of them non-productive.

Beyond this particular receptor, the publication reports: The sequencing pipeline was judged likely to have produced a cluster of highly shared sequence variants as a technical artifact. Several of the top co-occurrence clusters appeared to be linked to parvovirus B19, influenza, CMV and Epstein-Barr virus, according to a later analysis. In vitro tests confirmed that a few of the cytomegalovirus-associated TCR beta chains recognize cytomegalovirus antigens. The classifier was reported to diagnose cytomegalovirus status with high specificity and sensitivity in both the original and validation cohorts. Most TCR sequences were seen in very few donors, while some public TCRs were found in many individuals. For the cohort, immune exposure information was limited to CMV serostatus. When HLA alleles, especially DR and DQ, strongly co-occurred, TCR associations were difficult to assign to individual alleles. About 15 rarely observed V segments, including chromosome 9 orphons, were excluded from the earlier analysis of several hundred of the donors because counts were too low. Linkage disequilibrium might explain the correlated functional status among segregating V segments, but an unknown experimental factor could not be ruled out. Compared with equally common non-associated chains, HLA-associated TCR beta chains in a later analysis were more clonally expanded and had lower generation probabilities. According to the authors, the approach could potentially be generalized to other disease states and immunological phenotypes. A further reported finding was that TCR beta sequences accurately predicted the HLA-A and HLA-B alleles for most subjects in the first cohort. In this cohort, only TCR beta chains were sequenced, and detectable features were limited by the absence of alpha or paired-chain data. The presence/absence analyses assumed that sequencing depth was roughly uniform across donors, and that assumption may not be true. According to a later analysis, TCR association rates differed among HLA loci, with DRB1 alleles showing the most associated TCRs and HLA-C alleles showing the fewest. In a later genetic analysis, a missense DCLRE1C variant was associated with V-gene and J-gene trimming of TCR beta chains, and the association was replicated in an independent cohort. In an earlier analysis of about 540 of the donors, most TCR beta V segments were observed in productive rearrangements about 87% or about 30% of the time, broadly matching IMGT annotations. Because HLA typing was missing for some donors at each locus, association tests included only the typed subset. At a false discovery rate of 0.05, a later analysis linked some 17,000 TCR beta sequences to specific HLA alleles. According to a later analysis, most CMV-associated TCR beta chains appeared to be HLA-restricted, and the HLA associations seemed to be driven largely by CMV exposure. Because the 87-base-pair reads could not distinguish some IMGT-functional V segments, including TRBV6-2 and TRBV6-3, those segments were excluded. A later genetic analysis reported fewer N-insertions in productive TCRs among donors in an Asian-associated ancestry cluster than the approximately 670-donor mean. The study listed over 150 TCR beta chains as associated with cytomegalovirus.

The rearrangement combines TRBV4-1 with TRBJ1-2, and possibly TRBD1, on 5 matching bases. Sequencing was performed on PBMCs. The clonotype was recovered from a woman aged 18-29 years in good health and CMV-seropositive. CDR3 protein: CASSQFMIQGVVGYGYTF. The nucleotides read TGCGCCAGCAGCCAATTTATGATTCAGGGTGTGGTGGGCTATGGCTACACCTTC.